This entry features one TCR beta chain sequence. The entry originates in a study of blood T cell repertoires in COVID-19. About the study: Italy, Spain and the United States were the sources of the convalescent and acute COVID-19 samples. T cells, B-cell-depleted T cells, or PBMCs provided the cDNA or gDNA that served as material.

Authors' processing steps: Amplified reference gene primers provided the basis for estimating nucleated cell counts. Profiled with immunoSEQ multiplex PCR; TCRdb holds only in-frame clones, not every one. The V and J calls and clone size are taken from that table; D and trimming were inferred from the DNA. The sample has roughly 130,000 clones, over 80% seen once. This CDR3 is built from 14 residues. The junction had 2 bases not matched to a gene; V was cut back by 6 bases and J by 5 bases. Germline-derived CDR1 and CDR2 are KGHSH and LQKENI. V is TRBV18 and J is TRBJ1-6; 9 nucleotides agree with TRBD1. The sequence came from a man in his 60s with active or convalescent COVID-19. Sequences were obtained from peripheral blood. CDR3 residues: CASSRDRDNSPLHF. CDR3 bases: TGTGCCAGCTCGCGGGACAGGGATAATTCACCCCTCCACTTT.